These 20 T cell receptor beta chains were sequenced from one sample in a study of blood T cell repertoires in COVID-19. The protocol was immunoSEQ multiplex PCR, while the TCRdb copy is restricted to in-frame clones and leaves out a portion. This table has about 120,000 clones, roughly 83% appearing once. The sequenced material came from peripheral blood. The receptors were gathered from a woman older than 75 with acute or convalescent COVID-19.

J is TRBJ1-1 and V is TRBV5-1, with TRBD1 as a possible D gene (6 bases). CDR3 length equals 14 residues. In germline, CDR1 is SGHRS, CDR2 YFSETQ. Trimming took 3 bases from V and 1 from J, leaving 10 bases between them. Here the CDR3 DNA reads TGCGCCAGCAGCTCATTACAGGGGAACACTGAAGCTTTCTTT. Its translation is CASSSLQGNTEAFF.

A word on this clone: Other DNA sequences of this sample code for an identical CDR3. This chain connects TRBV30 to TRBJ1-3; D unresolved. The CDR3 length is 14 residues. Between the trimmed V and J ends, which lost 0 bases and 1 base, there was a span of 7 bases. Germline CDR1 reads GTSNPN; CDR2 reads SVGIG (reference sequence). This CDR3 is CAWSVRGSGNTIYF. CDR3 DNA: TGTGCCTGGAGTGTTCGGGGTTCTGGAAACACCATATATTTT.

CDR3: CASSYSGTLNTEAFF. Written as DNA, the CDR3 is TGTGCCAGCAGTTACTCGGGGACACTGAACACTGAAGCTTTCTTT. The V call is TRBV6-5, the J call TRBJ1-1; D perhaps matches TRBD1 (6 bases). CDR1 and CDR2 (germline): MNHEY, SVGAGI. V was clipped by 0 bases and J by 0 bases, with 8 bases between them. This CDR3 is built from 15 residues.

This clone was counted a single time. The chain has TRBV28 and TRBJ2-7; D perhaps matches TRBD2 (6 bases). CDR3 size: 14 residues. V lost 8 bases to trimming and J lost 1 base, with 15 bases between them. Looked up from germline, CDR1 is MDHEN and CDR2 is SYDVKM. Here the CDR3 reads CASLGGVRSYEQYF. Written as DNA, the CDR3 is TGTGCCAGCTTGGGGGGAGTGCGGTCCTACGAGCAGTACTTC.

This chain connects TRBV28 to TRBJ1-4; 8 bases fit TRBD1. V trimming: 8 bases; J trimming: 7 bases; junction bases outside the gene matches: 9. The germline V gene encodes CDR1 MDHEN and CDR2 SYDVKM. The length of the CDR3 is 14 residues. The CDR3 spells CASSKTGATEKLFF. The CDR3 DNA follows: TGTGCCAGCTCGAAGACAGGGGCGACTGAAAAACTGTTTTTT. The entire variable domain, with the rest obtained from reference TRBV28 and TRBJ1-4, is as follows: DVKVTQSSRYLVKRTGEKVFLECVQDMDHENMFWYRQDPGLGLRLIYFSYDVKMKEKGDIPEGYSVSREKKERFSLILESASTNQTSMYLCASSKTGATEKLFFGSGTQLSVL.

This sequence joins TRBV7-8 and TRBJ1-1; D possibly corresponds to TRBD1 (5 bases). Trimming took off 3 bases at V and 6 bases at J, with 20 bases between the two ends. This CDR3 region has 16 residues. In germline, CDR1 is SGHVS, CDR2 FQNEAQ. The CDR3 region is CASSFVVGRADPEAFF. The DNA for the CDR3 is TGTGCCAGCAGCTTTGTAGTCGGCAGGGCGGACCCTGAAGCTTTCTTT.

This chain links TRBV19 with TRBJ1-2, with D uncertain. From germline, CDR1 is LNHDA and CDR2 SQIVND (reference sequence). The CDR3 has 13 amino acids. Trimming shortened V by 7 bases and J by 3 bases, and 12 bases separated the two germline ends. CDR3 residues: CASTSGNDYGYTF. The CDR3 DNA reads TGTGCCAGTACATCGGGGAACGACTATGGCTACACCTTC.

The V gene is TRBV18, the J gene TRBJ2-2, with TRBD1 identical over 7 bases. Germline V CDR1 and CDR2: KGHSH, LQKENI. The CDR3 totals 15 residues. Germline trimming cut 6 bases from V and 2 bases from J; bases unmatched to any gene: 6. The CDR3 region is CASSLQGTNTGELFF. CDR3 nucleotides: TGTGCCAGCTCCTTACAGGGGACCAACACCGGGGAGCTGTTTTTT.

V usage is TRBV4-3 and J usage is TRBJ1-1; the match to TRBD1 covers 7 bases. CDR1 and CDR2 (germline): LGHNA, YSLEER. Trimming at V came to 4 bases and at J to 4 bases, leaving 9 bases not matched to a gene. CDR3 length: 15 residues. This chain's CDR3 is CASSLSDRASTEAFF. CDR3 DNA sequence: TGCGCCAGCAGCCTAAGCGACAGGGCTAGCACTGAAGCTTTCTTT.

This rearrangement joins TRBV5-8 to TRBJ1-5; possible D gene TRBD1, 5 bases. CDR1 is SGHTS, CDR2 YDEGEE, per germline. Trimming left V 2 bases short and J 5 bases short, with 8 bases between. The CDR3 covers 13 residues. The CDR3 coding sequence is TGTGCCAGCAGCTTCGTCAGGGATCAGCCCCAGCATTTT. Residues: CASSFVRDQPQHF.

This rearrangement joins TRBV27 to TRBJ1-4; 10 nucleotides match TRBD1. There are 16 residues in the CDR3. V shed 2 bases, J shed 6 bases, and the junction held 6 bases outside the gene matches. Germline V gene sequence: CDR1 MNHEY, CDR2 SMNVEV (reference sequence). Here the CDR3 reads CASSLRTGGGHEKLFF. DNA of the CDR3: TGTGCCAGCAGTTTAAGGACAGGGGGAGGTCATGAAAAACTGTTTTTT.

The gene calls are TRBV18 and TRBJ2-7; the match to TRBD1 covers 8 bases. The CDR3 has 15 residues. The junction had 3 bases not matched to a gene; V was cut back by 0 bases and J by 2 bases. Germline V CDR1 and CDR2: KGHSH, LQKENI. The DNA of the CDR3 is TGTGCCAGCTCACCACCGGGACAGGAGACCTACGAGCAGTACTTC. Translating gives CASSPPGQETYEQYF.

This clone was found once. This chain links TRBV12-3 or TRBV12-4 with TRBJ1-5; D gene unclear. The V end was cut by 3 bases, the J end by 5 bases, with 5 bases between. The CDR3 is made up of 12 amino acids. The CDR3 region has the DNA TGTGCCAGCAGTTTCCGAGATCAGCCCCAGCATTTT. This gives the protein CASSFRDQPQHF.

The rearrangement uses TRBV15 and TRBJ2-3; 14 positions agree with TRBD2. V was pared by 7 bases and J by 1 base, with 4 bases of the junction left unmatched. CDR1 is LNHNV, CDR2 YYDKDF, per germline (reference sequence). The CDR3 consists of 16 residues. CDR3 loop: CATTRGLAGGTDTQYF. The CDR3 DNA reads as TGTGCCACCACCAGGGGACTAGCGGGGGGCACAGATACGCAGTATTTT.

This chain joins TRBV21-1 and TRBJ1-4; the D call TRBD1 from the table was never checked on the DNA. TRBV21-1 is an annotated pseudogene. The CDR3 spans 15 residues. The CDR3 reads CASSSQGLGYEKLFF. The CDR3 DNA follows: TGTGCCAGCAGCTCCCAGGGCCTCGGATATGAAAAACTGTTTTTT.

This rearrangement joins TRBV29-1 to TRBJ1-2; tentative D call: TRBD1 (5 bases). In germline, CDR1 is SQVTM, CDR2 ANQGSEA. The CDR3 has 11 residues. With 5 bases removed from V and 8 bases from J, the gap between germline ends came to 12 bases. The CDR3 here is CSVNKGNGYTF. The CDR3 DNA reads as TGCAGCGTTAATAAGGGGAACGGCTACACCTTC.

The V call is TRBV19, the J call TRBJ1-1; D is unclear. The CDR3 contains 13 residues. The germline V and J ends were trimmed by 7 bases and 5 bases, with 14 bases remaining between them. CDR1 is LNHDA and CDR2 is SQIVND in the germline V gene (reference sequence). CDR3 sequence (DNA): TGTGCCAGTATACCCCCGACGGGGACTGAAGCTTTCTTT. Amino acids: CASIPPTGTEAFF.

This clone was counted once. The chain links TRBV6-5 to TRBJ2-1; 9 bases agree with TRBD1. The ends lost 10 bases at V and 3 bases at J; junction bases unmatched: 7. Germline-derived CDR1 and CDR2 are MNHEY and SVGAGI. The CDR3 is made up of 14 amino acids. CDR3: CATNRDRDYNEQFF. The CDR3 DNA reads as TGTGCCACTAACCGGGACAGGGACTACAATGAGCAGTTCTTC.

This chain links TRBV7-9 with TRBJ1-1, with 12 bases aligning to TRBD1. CDR3 length: 16 residues. After removal of 5 bases from V and 5 bases from J, the junction contained 9 bases not matched to a gene. Per germline, CDR1 SEHNR and CDR2 FQNEAQ (reference sequence). As DNA, the CDR3 is TGTGCCAGCAGCGCTACGGGACAGGGGGCGGAGACTGAAGCTTTCTTT. The encoded protein is CASSATGQGAETEAFF.

The genes are TRBV19 and TRBJ2-3; weak D call: TRBD1 (6 bases). Looked up from germline, CDR1 is LNHDA and CDR2 is SQIVND (reference sequence). Trimming removed 3 bases from V and 2 bases from J, with 12 bases in between. The CDR3 runs to 15 residues. CDR3 protein: CASSIPRGSTDTQYF. The CDR3 DNA follows: TGTGCCAGTAGTATCCCCAGGGGATCCACAGATACGCAGTATTTT.